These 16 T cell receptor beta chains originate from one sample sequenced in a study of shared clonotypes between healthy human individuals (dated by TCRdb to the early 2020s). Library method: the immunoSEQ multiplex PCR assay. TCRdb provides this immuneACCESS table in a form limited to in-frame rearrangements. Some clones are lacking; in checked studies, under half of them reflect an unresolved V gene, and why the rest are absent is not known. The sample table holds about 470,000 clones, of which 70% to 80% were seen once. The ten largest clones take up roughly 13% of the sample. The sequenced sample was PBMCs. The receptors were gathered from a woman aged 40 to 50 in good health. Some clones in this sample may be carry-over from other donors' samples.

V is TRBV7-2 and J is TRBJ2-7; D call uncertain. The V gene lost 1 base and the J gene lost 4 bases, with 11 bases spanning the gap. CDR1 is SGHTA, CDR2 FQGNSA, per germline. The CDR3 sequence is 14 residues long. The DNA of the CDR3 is TGTGCCAGCAGCTTAGTGGGTTTATCGTACGAGCAGTACTTC. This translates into CASSLVGLSYEQYF.

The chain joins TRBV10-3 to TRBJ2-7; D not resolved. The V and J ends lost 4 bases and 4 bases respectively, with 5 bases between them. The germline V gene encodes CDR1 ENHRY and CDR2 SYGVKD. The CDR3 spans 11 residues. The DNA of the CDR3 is TGTGCCATCAGTGGTAATTACGAGCAGTACTTC. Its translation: CAISGNYEQYF.

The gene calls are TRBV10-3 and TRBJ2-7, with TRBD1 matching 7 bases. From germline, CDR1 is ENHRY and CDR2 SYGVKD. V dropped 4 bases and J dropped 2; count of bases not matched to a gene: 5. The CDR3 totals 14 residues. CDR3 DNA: TGTGCCATCAGTGGGGCAGGGGGTACCTACGAGCAGTACTTC. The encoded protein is CAISGAGGTYEQYF.

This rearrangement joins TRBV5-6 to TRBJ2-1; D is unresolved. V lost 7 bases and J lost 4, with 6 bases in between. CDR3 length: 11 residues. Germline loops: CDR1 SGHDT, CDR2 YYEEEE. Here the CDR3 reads CASGIYNEQFF. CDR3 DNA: TGTGCCAGCGGGATTTACAATGAGCAGTTCTTC.

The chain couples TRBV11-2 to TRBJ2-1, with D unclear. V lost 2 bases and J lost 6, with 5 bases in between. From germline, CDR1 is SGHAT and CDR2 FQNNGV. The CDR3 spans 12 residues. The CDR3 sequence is CASSLIRNEQFF. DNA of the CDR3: TGTGCCAGCAGCTTAATTCGCAATGAGCAGTTCTTC.

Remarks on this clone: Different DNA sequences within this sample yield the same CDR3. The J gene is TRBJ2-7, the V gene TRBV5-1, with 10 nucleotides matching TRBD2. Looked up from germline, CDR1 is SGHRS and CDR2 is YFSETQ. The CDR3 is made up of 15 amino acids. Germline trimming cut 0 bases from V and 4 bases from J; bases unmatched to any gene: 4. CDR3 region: CASSLAVAGGYEQYF. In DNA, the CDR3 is TGCGCCAGCAGCTTGGCGGTAGCGGGAGGATACGAGCAGTACTTC. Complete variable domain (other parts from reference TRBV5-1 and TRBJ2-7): KAGVTQTPRYLIKTRGQQVTLSCSPISGHRSVSWYQQTPGQGLQFLFEYFSETQRNKGNFPGRFSGRQFSNSRSEMNVSTLELGDSALYLCASSLAVAGGYEQYFGPGTRLTVT.

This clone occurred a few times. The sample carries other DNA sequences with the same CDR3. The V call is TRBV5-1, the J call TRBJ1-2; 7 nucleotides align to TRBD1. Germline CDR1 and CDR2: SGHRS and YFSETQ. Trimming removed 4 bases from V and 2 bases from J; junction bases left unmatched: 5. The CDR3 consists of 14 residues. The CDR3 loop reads CASSPQGGNYGYTF. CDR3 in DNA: TGCGCCAGCAGCCCTCAGGGGGGGAACTATGGCTACACCTTC.

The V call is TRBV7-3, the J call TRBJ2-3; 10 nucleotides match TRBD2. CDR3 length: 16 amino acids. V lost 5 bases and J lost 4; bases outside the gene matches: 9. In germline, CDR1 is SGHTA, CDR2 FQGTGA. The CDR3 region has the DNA TGTGCCAGCAGCACAGGGGCTAGCGGGAGCCCAGATACGCAGTATTTT. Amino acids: CASSTGASGSPDTQYF. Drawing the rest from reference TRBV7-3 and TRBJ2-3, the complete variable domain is GAGVSQTPSNKVTEKGKYVELRCDPISGHTALYWYRQSLGQGPEFLIYFQGTGAADDSGLPNDRFFAVRPEGSVSTLKIQRTERGDSAVYLCASSTGASGSPDTQYFGPGTRLTVL.

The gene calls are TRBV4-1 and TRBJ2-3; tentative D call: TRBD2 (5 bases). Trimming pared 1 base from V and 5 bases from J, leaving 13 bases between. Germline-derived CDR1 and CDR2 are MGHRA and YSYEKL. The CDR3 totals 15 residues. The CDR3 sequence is CASSQAGVSRDTQYF. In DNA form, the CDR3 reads TGCGCCAGCAGCCAAGCCGGGGTCTCGCGAGATACGCAGTATTTT.

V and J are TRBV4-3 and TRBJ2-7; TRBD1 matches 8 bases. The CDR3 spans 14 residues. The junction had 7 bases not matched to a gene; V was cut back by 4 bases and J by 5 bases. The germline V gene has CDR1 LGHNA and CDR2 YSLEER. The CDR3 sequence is CASSPGGRGHEQYF. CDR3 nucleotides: TGCGCCAGCAGCCCGGGTGGCAGGGGGCACGAGCAGTACTTC.

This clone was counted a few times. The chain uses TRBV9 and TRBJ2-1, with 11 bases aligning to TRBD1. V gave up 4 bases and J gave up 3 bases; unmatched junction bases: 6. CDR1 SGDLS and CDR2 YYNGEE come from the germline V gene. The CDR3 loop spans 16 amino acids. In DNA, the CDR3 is TGTGCCAGCAGCTTAGTCGGGACAGGGGGCTACAATGAGCAGTTCTTC. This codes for CASSLVGTGGYNEQFF.

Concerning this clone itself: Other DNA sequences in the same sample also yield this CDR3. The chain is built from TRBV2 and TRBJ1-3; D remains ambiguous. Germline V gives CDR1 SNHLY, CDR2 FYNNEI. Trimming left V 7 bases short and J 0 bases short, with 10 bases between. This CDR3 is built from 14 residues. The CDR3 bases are TGTGCCAGCACCCCCGAGAGCTCTGGAAACACCATATATTTT. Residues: CASTPESSGNTIYF.

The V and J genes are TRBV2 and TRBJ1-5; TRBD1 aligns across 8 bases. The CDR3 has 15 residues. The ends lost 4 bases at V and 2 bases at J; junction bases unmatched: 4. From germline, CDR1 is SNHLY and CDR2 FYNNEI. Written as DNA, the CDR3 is TGTGCCAGCAGTGTTGAGACAGGGGGCAATCAGCCCCAGCATTTT. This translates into CASSVETGGNQPQHF.

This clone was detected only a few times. CDR3 residues: CASSQIRPHPRYF. CDR3 DNA sequence: TGTGCCAGCAGTCAAATCCGGCCCCACCCGAGGTACTTC. The gene calls are TRBV28 and TRBJ2-4; unclear D gene. The germline V gene encodes CDR1 MDHEN and CDR2 SYDVKM. CDR3 size: 13 residues. Trimming stripped 5 bases from V and 15 bases from J, with 20 bases between.

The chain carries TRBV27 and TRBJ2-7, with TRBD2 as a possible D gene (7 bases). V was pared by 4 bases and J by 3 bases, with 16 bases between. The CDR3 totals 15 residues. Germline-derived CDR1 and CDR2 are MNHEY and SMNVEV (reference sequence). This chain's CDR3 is CASSSRGALDYEQYF. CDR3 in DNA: TGTGCCAGCAGTTCCCGGGGGGCGCTTGACTACGAGCAGTACTTC.

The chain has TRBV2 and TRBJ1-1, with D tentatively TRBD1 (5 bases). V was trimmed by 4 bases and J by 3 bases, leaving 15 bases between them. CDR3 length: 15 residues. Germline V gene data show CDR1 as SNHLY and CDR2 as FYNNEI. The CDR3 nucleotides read TGTGCCAGCAGTGTGGGGGTGATCTCGGACACTGAAGCTTTCTTT. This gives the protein CASSVGVISDTEAFF.